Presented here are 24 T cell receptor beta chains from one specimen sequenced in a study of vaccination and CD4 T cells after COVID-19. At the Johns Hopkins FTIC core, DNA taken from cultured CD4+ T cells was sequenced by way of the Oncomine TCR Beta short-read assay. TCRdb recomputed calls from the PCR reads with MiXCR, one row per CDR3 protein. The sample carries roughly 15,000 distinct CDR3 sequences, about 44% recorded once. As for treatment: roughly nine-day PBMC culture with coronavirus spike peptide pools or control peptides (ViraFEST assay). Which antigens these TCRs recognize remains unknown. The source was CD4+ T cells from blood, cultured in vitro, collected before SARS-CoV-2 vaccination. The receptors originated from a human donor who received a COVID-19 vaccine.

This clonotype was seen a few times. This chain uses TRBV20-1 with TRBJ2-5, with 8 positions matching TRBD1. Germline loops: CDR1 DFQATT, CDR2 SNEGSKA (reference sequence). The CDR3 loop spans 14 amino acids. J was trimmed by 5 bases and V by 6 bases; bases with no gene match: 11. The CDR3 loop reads CSARWNRGTETQYF. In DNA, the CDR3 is TGCAGTGCAAGATGGAACAGGGGGACGGAGACCCAGTACTTC.

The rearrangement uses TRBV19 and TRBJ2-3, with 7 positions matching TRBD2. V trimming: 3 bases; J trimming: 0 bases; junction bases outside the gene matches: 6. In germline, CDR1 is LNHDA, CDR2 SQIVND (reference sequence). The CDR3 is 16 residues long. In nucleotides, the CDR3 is TGTGCCAGTAGTATCTTCCCGGGGGGTAGCACAGATACGCAGTATTTT. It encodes CASSIFPGGSTDTQYF. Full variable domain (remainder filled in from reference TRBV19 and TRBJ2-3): DGGITQSPKYLFRKEGQNVTLSCEQNLNHDAMYWYRQDPGQGLRLIYYSQIVNDFQKGDIAEGYSVSREKKESFPLTVTSAQKNPTAFYLCASSIFPGGSTDTQYFGPGTRLTVL.

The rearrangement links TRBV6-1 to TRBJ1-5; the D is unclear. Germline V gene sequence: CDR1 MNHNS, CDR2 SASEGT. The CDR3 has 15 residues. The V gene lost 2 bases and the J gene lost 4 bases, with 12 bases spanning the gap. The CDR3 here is CASSESPRSNQPQHF. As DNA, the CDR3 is TGTGCCAGCAGTGAAAGCCCGAGGAGTAATCAGCCCCAGCATTTT.

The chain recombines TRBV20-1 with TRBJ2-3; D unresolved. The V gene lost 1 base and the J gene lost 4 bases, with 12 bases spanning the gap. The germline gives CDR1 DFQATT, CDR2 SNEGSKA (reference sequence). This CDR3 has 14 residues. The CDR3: CSARGGGSPDTQYF. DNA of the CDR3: TGCAGTGCTAGAGGGGGTGGGTCTCCAGATACGCAGTATTTT.

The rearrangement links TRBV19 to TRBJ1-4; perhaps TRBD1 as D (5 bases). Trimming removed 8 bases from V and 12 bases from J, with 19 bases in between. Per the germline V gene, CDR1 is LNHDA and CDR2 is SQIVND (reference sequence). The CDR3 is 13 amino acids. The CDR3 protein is CASSPQGLGELFF. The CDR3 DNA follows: TGTGCCAGTTCCCCGCAGGGTTTGGGTGAACTGTTTTTT.

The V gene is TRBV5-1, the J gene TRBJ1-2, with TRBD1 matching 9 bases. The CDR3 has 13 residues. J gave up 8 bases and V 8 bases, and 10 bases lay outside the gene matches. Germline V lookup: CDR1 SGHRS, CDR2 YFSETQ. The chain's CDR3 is CASREGTGQGYTF. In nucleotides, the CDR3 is TGCGCCAGTAGGGAAGGGACAGGGCAAGGCTACACCTTC. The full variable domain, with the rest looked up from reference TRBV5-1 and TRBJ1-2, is KAGVTQTPRYLIKTRGQQVTLSCSPISGHRSVSWYQQTPGQGLQFLFEYFSETQRNKGNFPGRFSGRQFSNSRSEMNVSTLELGDSALYLCASREGTGQGYTFGSGTRLTVV.

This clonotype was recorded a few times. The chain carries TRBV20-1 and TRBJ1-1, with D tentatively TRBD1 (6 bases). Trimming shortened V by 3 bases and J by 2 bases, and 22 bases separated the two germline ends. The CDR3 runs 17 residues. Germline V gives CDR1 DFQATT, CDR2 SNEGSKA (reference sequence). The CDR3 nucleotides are TGCAGTGCTAGTCAATCAGGGGTTTGGTCGGGAAACACTGAAGCTTTCTTT. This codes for CSASQSGVWSGNTEAFF.

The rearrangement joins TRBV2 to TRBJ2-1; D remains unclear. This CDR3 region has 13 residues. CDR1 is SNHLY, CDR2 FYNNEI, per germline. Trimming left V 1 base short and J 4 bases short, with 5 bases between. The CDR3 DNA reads TGTGCCAGCAGTGAAGGGGAATACAATGAGCAGTTCTTC. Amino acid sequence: CASSEGEYNEQFF.

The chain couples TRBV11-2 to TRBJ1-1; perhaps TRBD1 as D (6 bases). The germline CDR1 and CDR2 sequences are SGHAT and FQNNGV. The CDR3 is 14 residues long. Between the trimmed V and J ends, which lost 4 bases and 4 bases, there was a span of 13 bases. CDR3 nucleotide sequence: TGTGCCAGCAGCTCAACAGGGTCTGGCACTGAAGCTTTCTTT. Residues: CASSSTGSGTEAFF.

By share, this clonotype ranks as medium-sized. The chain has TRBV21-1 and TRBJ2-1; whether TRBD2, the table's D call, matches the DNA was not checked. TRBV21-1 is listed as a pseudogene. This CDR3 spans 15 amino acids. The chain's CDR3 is CASRTLAGSYNEQFF. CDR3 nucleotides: TGTGCCAGCAGGACTCTAGCGGGGTCCTACAATGAGCAGTTCTTC.

The chain's CDR3 is CASSLGQGVLMGSTDTQYF. DNA of the CDR3: TGTGCCAGCAGTTTGGGACAGGGAGTACTTATGGGAAGCACAGATACGCAGTATTTT. The V call is TRBV12-3 or TRBV12-4, the J call TRBJ2-3; 9 bases are shared with TRBD1. The ends lost 3 bases at V and 0 bases at J; junction bases unmatched: 13. The CDR3 spans 19 residues.

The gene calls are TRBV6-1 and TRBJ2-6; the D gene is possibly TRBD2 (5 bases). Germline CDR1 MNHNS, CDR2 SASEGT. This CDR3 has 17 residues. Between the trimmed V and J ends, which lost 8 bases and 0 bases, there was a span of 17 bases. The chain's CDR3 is CASRRRLEISGANVLTF. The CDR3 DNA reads TGTGCCAGCCGGAGGCGGCTCGAGATCTCTGGGGCCAACGTCCTGACTTTC.

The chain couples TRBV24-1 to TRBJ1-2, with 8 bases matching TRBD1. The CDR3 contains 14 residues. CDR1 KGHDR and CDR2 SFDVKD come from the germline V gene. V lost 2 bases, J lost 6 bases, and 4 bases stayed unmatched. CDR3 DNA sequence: TGTGCCACCAGTGATTCCCGACAGGGGCATGGCTACACCTTC. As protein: CATSDSRQGHGYTF.

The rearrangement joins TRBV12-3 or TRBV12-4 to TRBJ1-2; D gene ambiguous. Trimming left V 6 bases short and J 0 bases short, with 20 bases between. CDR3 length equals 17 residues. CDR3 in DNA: TGTGCCAGCAGCCCCAGGCTCGCGACAATAGCTAACTATGGCTACACCTTC. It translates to CASSPRLATIANYGYTF.

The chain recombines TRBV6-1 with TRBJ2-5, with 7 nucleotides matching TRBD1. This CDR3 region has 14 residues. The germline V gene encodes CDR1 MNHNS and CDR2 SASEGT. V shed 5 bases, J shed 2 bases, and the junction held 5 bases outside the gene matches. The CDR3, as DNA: TGTGCCAGCAGTCCTTGGGACAGACAAGAGACCCAGTACTTC. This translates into CASSPWDRQETQYF.

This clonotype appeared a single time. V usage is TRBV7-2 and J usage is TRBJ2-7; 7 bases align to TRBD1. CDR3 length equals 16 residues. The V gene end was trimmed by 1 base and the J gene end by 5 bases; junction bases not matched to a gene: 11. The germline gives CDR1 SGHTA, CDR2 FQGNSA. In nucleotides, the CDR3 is TGTGCCAGCAGCTTAGGACAGGGAAGAGAAACTAACGAGCAGTACTTC. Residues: CASSLGQGRETNEQYF.

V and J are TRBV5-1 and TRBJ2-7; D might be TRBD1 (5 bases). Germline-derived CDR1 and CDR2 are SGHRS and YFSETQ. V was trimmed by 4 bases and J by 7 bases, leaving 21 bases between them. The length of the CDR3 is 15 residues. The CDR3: CASSPSVPGLGEQYF. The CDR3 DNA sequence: TGCGCCAGCAGCCCGTCGGTCCCAGGGTTGGGGGAGCAGTACTTC.

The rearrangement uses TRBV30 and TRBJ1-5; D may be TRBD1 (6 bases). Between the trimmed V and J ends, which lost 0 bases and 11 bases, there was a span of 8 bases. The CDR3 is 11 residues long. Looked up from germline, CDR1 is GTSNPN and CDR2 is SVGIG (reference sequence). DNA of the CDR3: TGTGCCTGGAGTGTAGGGGGGGCCCAGCATTTT. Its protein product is CAWSVGGAQHF.

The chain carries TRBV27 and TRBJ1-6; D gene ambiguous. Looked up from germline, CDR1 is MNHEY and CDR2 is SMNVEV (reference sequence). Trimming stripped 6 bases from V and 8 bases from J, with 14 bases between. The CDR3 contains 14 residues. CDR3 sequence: CASRINLGDSPLHF. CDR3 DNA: TGTGCCAGCAGGATAAATTTGGGAGATTCACCCCTCCACTTT.

CDR3 coding DNA: TGCAGTGCTAGTCCCCTCAATGAGGACACAGATACGCAGTATTTT. This translates into CSASPLNEDTDTQYF. The chain is built from TRBV20-1 and TRBJ2-3; D is undetermined. The V gene's germline CDR1 is DFQATT and CDR2 SNEGSKA (reference sequence). CDR3 length: 15 amino acids. Trimming cost V 3 bases and J 2 bases, with 15 bases left between them.

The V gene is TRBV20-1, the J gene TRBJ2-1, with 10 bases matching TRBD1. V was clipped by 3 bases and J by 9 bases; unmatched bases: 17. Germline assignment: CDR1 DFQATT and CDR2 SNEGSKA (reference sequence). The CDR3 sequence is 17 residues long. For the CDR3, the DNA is TGCAGTGCTAGGAACGAGGCCCGGGACAGGGGATTTGGTGAGCAGTTCTTC. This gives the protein CSARNEARDRGFGEQFF.

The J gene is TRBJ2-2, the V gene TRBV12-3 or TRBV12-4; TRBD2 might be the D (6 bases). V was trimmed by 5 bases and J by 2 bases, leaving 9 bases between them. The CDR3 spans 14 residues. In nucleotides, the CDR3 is TGTGCCAGCAGTATAGGACTAAACACCGGGGAGCTGTTTTTT. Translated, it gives CASSIGLNTGELFF.

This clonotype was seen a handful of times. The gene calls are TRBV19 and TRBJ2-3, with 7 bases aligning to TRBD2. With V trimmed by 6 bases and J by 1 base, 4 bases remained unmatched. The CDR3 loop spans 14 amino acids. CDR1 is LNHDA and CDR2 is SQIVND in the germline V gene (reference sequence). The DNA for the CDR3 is TGTGCCAGTAGCCGAGCGGGGCGCACAGATACGCAGTATTTT. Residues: CASSRAGRTDTQYF. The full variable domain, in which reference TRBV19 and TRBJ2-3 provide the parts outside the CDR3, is DGGITQSPKYLFRKEGQNVTLSCEQNLNHDAMYWYRQDPGQGLRLIYYSQIVNDFQKGDIAEGYSVSREKKESFPLTVTSAQKNPTAFYLCASSRAGRTDTQYFGPGTRLTVL.

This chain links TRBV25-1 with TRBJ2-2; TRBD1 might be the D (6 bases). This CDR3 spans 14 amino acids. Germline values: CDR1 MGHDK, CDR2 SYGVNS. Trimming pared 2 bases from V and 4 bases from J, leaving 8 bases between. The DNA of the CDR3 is TGTGCCAGCAGTGAAAGCAGGGGCACCGGGGAGCTGTTTTTT. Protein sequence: CASSESRGTGELFF.